These 27 T cell receptor beta chains were sequenced from one sample in a study of blood T cell repertoires in COVID-19. Clones were sequenced by immunoSEQ multiplex PCR, and TCRdb holds only the in-frame ones, with some missing. Counted here are a few hundred thousand clones, about 80% occurring once; the ten biggest clones make up roughly 2.4%. Sequences were obtained from peripheral blood. These receptor sequences come from an older woman with acute or convalescent COVID-19.

The chain is built from TRBV6-5 and TRBJ2-7; no definite D call. Trimming removed 6 bases at V and 5 bases at J, with 14 bases between. CDR1 and CDR2 (germline): MNHEY, SVGAGI. The CDR3 runs 13 residues. The CDR3 spells CASRETMGHEQYF. The CDR3 bases are TGTGCCAGCAGGGAGACGATGGGTCACGAGCAGTACTTC.

This clone was seen a single time. This chain joins TRBV19 and TRBJ1-1; TRBD1 matches 7 bases. Germline V gene sequence: CDR1 LNHDA, CDR2 SQIVND (reference sequence). Trimming at V came to 7 bases and at J to 1 base, leaving 6 bases not matched to a gene. This CDR3 spans 14 amino acids. The CDR3: CASMRTGRNTEAFF. The CDR3 coding sequence is TGTGCCAGTATGAGGACAGGCCGGAACACTGAAGCTTTCTTT. Based on the CDR3 plus reference TRBV19 and TRBJ1-1, the full variable domain is DGGITQSPKYLFRKEGQNVTLSCEQNLNHDAMYWYRQDPGQGLRLIYYSQIVNDFQKGDIAEGYSVSREKKESFPLTVTSAQKNPTAFYLCASMRTGRNTEAFFGQGTRLTVV.

The rearrangement links TRBV28 to TRBJ2-7, with TRBD1 identical over 8 bases. This CDR3 spans 13 amino acids. Germline V lookup: CDR1 MDHEN, CDR2 SYDVKM. V lost 8 bases and J lost 2; bases outside the gene matches: 5. The CDR3 protein is CASRGQVPYEQYF. Written as DNA, the CDR3 is TGTGCCAGCCGGGGACAGGTCCCCTACGAGCAGTACTTC.

CDR3 residues: CASSSDTTYEQYF. CDR3 nucleotide sequence: TGTGCCAGCAGCTCGGACACCACCTACGAGCAGTACTTC. The chain combines TRBV7-9 with TRBJ2-7, with D possibly matching TRBD1 (5 bases). The CDR3 totals 13 residues. V was trimmed by 4 bases and J by 2 bases, leaving 9 bases between them. In germline, CDR1 is SEHNR, CDR2 FQNEAQ (reference sequence).

The genes are TRBV2 and TRBJ1-5, with 7 bases identical to TRBD1. The CDR3 loop spans 16 amino acids. V gave up 6 bases and J gave up 2 bases; unmatched junction bases: 10. The germline V gene encodes CDR1 SNHLY and CDR2 FYNNEI. The CDR3 protein is CASSVTRGTGNQPQHF. CDR3 sequence (DNA): TGTGCCAGCAGCGTAACCCGAGGGACAGGCAATCAGCCCCAGCATTTT. Filled out from reference TRBV2 and TRBJ1-5, the complete variable domain reads EPEVTQTPSHQVTQMGQEVILRCVPISNHLYFYWYRQILGQKVEFLVSFYNNEISEKSEIFDDQFSVERPDGSNFTLKIRSTKLEDSAMYFCASSVTRGTGNQPQHFGDGTRLSIL.

The chain recombines TRBV2 with TRBJ2-3, with 9 bases lining up with TRBD1. The CDR3 totals 15 residues. Germline V gives CDR1 SNHLY, CDR2 FYNNEI. The junction had 8 bases not matched to a gene; V was cut back by 6 bases and J by 4 bases. CDR3 in amino acids: CASSLPGQGSDTQYF. For the CDR3, the DNA is TGTGCCAGCAGCCTACCGGGACAGGGATCAGATACGCAGTATTTT.

The genes are TRBV18 and TRBJ1-2, with 9 positions matching TRBD1. Germline V lookup: CDR1 KGHSH, CDR2 LQKENI. The CDR3 is 17 amino acids. The junction had 11 bases not matched to a gene; V was cut back by 3 bases and J by 3 bases. The DNA for the CDR3 is TGTGCCAGCTCACCCCGGGACAGGGCTCCGGGGGACTATGGCTACACCTTC. It specifies CASSPRDRAPGDYGYTF.

In its sample, this clone was seen once. The genes are TRBV2 and TRBJ1-2; 9 nucleotides match TRBD1. The V segment lost 11 bases and the J segment 8 bases; nucleotides outside the gene matches: 9. This CDR3 contains 12 residues. Germline CDR1 SNHLY, CDR2 FYNNEI. The CDR3: CAGLRQGEGYTF. The CDR3, as DNA: TGTGCCGGACTGAGACAGGGGGAAGGCTACACCTTC.

CDR3 amino acids: CASGYRAGGTQYF. For the CDR3, the DNA is TGTGCCAGCGGATATAGGGCGGGGGGGACCCAGTACTTC. The chain couples TRBV12-3 or TRBV12-4 to TRBJ2-5; TRBD2 matches 8 bases. J lost 7 bases, V lost 8 bases, and 9 bases had no gene match. This CDR3 comprises 13 residues.

The rearrangement links TRBV14 to TRBJ2-3, with TRBD1 matching over 7 bases. The CDR3 extends over 21 amino acids. Germline loops: CDR1 SGHDN, CDR2 FVKESK. With 0 bases clipped from V and 3 bases from J, the junction kept 21 bases outside the gene matches. The CDR3 DNA follows: TGTGCCAGCAGCCAAGATGAGACAGGGTCGCCTTCCGACCCAGAAACAGATACGCAGTATTTT. It is translated as CASSQDETGSPSDPETDTQYF.

The gene calls are TRBV7-8 and TRBJ1-5, with D tentatively TRBD1 (5 bases). Trimming shortened V by 1 base and J by 6 bases, and 16 bases separated the two germline ends. Germline-derived CDR1 and CDR2 are SGHVS and FQNEAQ. The CDR3 contains 16 residues. The CDR3, as DNA: TGTGCCAGCAGCTTAGGGGTCAGGGTAGTGGGTCAGCCCCAGCATTTT. This encodes CASSLGVRVVGQPQHF.

V usage is TRBV3-1 (or the pseudogene TRBV3-2) and J usage is TRBJ1-1, with a weak D call TRBD1 (5 bases). The length of the CDR3 is 14 residues. Germline CDR1 is LGHDT and CDR2 is YNNKEL (reference sequence). The V end lost 0 bases, the J end lost 4 bases, and 9 bases lay between the germline ends. The CDR3 sequence: CASSQEGARTEAFF. DNA for the CDR3: TGTGCCAGCAGCCAAGAAGGGGCACGCACTGAAGCTTTCTTT.

The chain joins TRBV30 to TRBJ2-2; D gene ambiguous. Trimming took 0 bases from V and 6 from J, leaving 5 bases between them. This CDR3 comprises 12 residues. Per germline, CDR1 GTSNPN and CDR2 SVGIG (reference sequence). The CDR3 is CAWSVTAGELFF. The CDR3 DNA reads TGTGCCTGGAGTGTAACGGCCGGGGAGCTGTTTTTT.

The V call is TRBV12-5, the J call TRBJ1-3; D is possibly TRBD1 (6 bases). Trimming cost V 2 bases and J 1 base, with 12 bases left between them. The germline gives CDR1 LGHNT, CDR2 FRNRAP. The CDR3 totals 16 residues. The CDR3 protein is CASGLPTTGSGNTIYF. CDR3 DNA sequence: TGTGCTAGTGGTTTGCCGACCACAGGGTCTGGAAACACCATATATTTT.

This clone was recorded a few times. The CDR3 DNA is TGTGCCAGCAGGAGAACCGGGGACAGGGACTACACCTTC. Translating gives CASRRTGDRDYTF. The chain joins TRBV11-2 to TRBJ1-2, with 9 bases fitting TRBD1. The CDR3 consists of 13 residues. V dropped 6 bases and J dropped 10; count of bases not matched to a gene: 9. The germline V gene encodes CDR1 SGHAT and CDR2 FQNNGV.

This chain joins TRBV3-1 (or the pseudogene TRBV3-2) and TRBJ2-3, with TRBD2 matching 12 bases. The CDR3 has 17 residues. Germline CDR1 and CDR2: LGHDT and YNNKEL (reference sequence). With 8 bases clipped from V and 4 bases from J, the junction kept 13 bases outside the gene matches. CDR3 sequence (DNA): TGTGCCAGCTCCCCTGGCCCCCTAGCGGGGGGGCCAGATACGCAGTATTTT. Amino acid sequence: CASSPGPLAGGPDTQYF.

This clone was counted a single time. The chain joins TRBV20-1 to TRBJ2-7, with D possibly TRBD1 on 6 matching bases. The CDR3 has 11 amino acids. The germline V and J ends were trimmed by 8 bases and 3 bases, with 11 bases remaining between them. From germline, CDR1 is DFQATT and CDR2 SNEGSKA (reference sequence). The CDR3 DNA follows: TGCAGTACAGGGACCCGCTACGAGCAGTACTTC. This codes for CSTGTRYEQYF.

To note about this clone: A junction boundary mismatches the germline segment, possibly from a read error. The V and J genes are TRBV29-1 and TRBJ1-2, with no clear D. Germline V gives CDR1 SQVTM, CDR2 ANQGSEA. The CDR3 totals 9 residues. DNA for the CDR3: TGCAGTGTTGAACCGGGCTACACCTTC. It encodes CSVEPGYTF.

The chain recombines TRBV19 with TRBJ1-1, with D tentatively TRBD1 (5 bases). Per the germline V gene, CDR1 is LNHDA and CDR2 is SQIVND (reference sequence). The CDR3 totals 13 residues. V was pared by 6 bases and J by 1 base, with 9 bases between. CDR3 sequence (DNA): TGTGCCAGTAGGGGACTTGCGAACACTGAAGCTTTCTTT. This translates into CASRGLANTEAFF. The entire variable domain, with the rest obtained from reference TRBV19 and TRBJ1-1, is as follows: DGGITQSPKYLFRKEGQNVTLSCEQNLNHDAMYWYRQDPGQGLRLIYYSQIVNDFQKGDIAEGYSVSREKKESFPLTVTSAQKNPTAFYLCASRGLANTEAFFGQGTRLTVV.

The CDR3 region is CATDRALNTEAFF. As DNA, the CDR3 is TGTGCCACAGACAGGGCCTTGAACACTGAAGCTTTCTTT. The gene calls are TRBV15 and TRBJ1-1; TRBD1 agrees at 7 bases. CDR1 is LNHNV and CDR2 is YYDKDF in the germline V gene (reference sequence). CDR3 length equals 13 residues. Trimming took 9 bases from V and 0 from J; bases not matched to a gene: 4.

This chain joins TRBV28 and TRBJ1-2; D is unclear. The ends were cut back, 5 bases at V and 6 bases at J, with 16 bases in the middle. The CDR3 totals 14 residues. Looked up from germline, CDR1 is MDHEN and CDR2 is SYDVKM. As DNA, the CDR3 is TGTGCCAGCAGTATCGGGAGCGCAAGGAATGGCTACACCTTC. It specifies CASSIGSARNGYTF.

The chain is built from TRBV4-1 and TRBJ1-5, with 7 bases aligning to TRBD1. Germline V gene lookup returns CDR1 MGHRA and CDR2 YSYEKL. Trimming removed 0 bases from V and 9 bases from J; junction bases left unmatched: 5. The CDR3 sequence is 14 residues long. As DNA, the CDR3 is TGCGCCAGCAGCCAAGACAGGGGGATAGGGCCCCAGCATTTT. The encoded protein is CASSQDRGIGPQHF.

The chain has TRBV30 and TRBJ2-3; a weak D match, TRBD2 (6 bases). The CDR3 contains 13 residues. V dropped 4 bases and J dropped 6 bases, with 14 bases sitting between them. The germline V gene has CDR1 GTSNPN and CDR2 SVGIG (reference sequence). The CDR3 spells CAWKIGGSDTQYF. CDR3 sequence (DNA): TGTGCCTGGAAGATTGGGGGGAGTGATACGCAGTATTTT.

This chain connects TRBV20-1 to TRBJ1-1; D is unresolved. This CDR3 contains 12 residues. Germline V gene lookup returns CDR1 DFQATT and CDR2 SNEGSKA (reference sequence). Trimming cost V 3 bases and J 1 base, with 6 bases left between them. The CDR3 nucleotides are TGCAGTGCTAGTCGACAGAACACTGAAGCTTTCTTT. It encodes CSASRQNTEAFF.

This chain connects TRBV7-3 to TRBJ2-2; the D gene is possibly TRBD1 (5 bases). V was shortened by 0 bases and J by 4 bases, with 6 bases between the two germline ends. The CDR3 is made up of 14 amino acids. CDR1 and CDR2 (germline): SGHTA, FQGTGA. CDR3 nucleotides: TGTGCCAGCAGCTTAACAGGGGTCACCGGGGAGCTGTTTTTT. Encoded protein: CASSLTGVTGELFF.

The chain recombines TRBV30 with TRBJ1-2; D remains unclear. V was cut by 0 bases and J by 8 bases, with 13 bases left in between. In germline, CDR1 is GTSNPN, CDR2 SVGIG (reference sequence). The CDR3 covers 13 residues. This CDR3 is CAWSVRAWNGYTF. CDR3 sequence (DNA): TGTGCCTGGAGTGTGAGGGCATGGAACGGCTACACCTTC. The full variable domain, completed using reference TRBV30 and TRBJ1-2, is SQTIHQWPATLVQPVGSPLSLECTVEGTSNPNLYWYRQAAGRGLQLLFYSVGIGQISSEVPQNLSASRPQDRQFILSSKKLLLSDSGFYLCAWSVRAWNGYTFGSGTRLTVV.

V gene TRBV5-1 combines with J gene TRBJ2-1; D possibly corresponds to TRBD1 (6 bases). V was pared by 4 bases and J by 8 bases, with 16 bases between. This CDR3 has 14 amino acids. From germline, CDR1 is SGHRS and CDR2 YFSETQ. The CDR3 sequence: CASSLIHKGDEQFF. The CDR3 nucleotides read TGCGCCAGCAGCCTTATCCATAAGGGGGATGAGCAGTTCTTC.